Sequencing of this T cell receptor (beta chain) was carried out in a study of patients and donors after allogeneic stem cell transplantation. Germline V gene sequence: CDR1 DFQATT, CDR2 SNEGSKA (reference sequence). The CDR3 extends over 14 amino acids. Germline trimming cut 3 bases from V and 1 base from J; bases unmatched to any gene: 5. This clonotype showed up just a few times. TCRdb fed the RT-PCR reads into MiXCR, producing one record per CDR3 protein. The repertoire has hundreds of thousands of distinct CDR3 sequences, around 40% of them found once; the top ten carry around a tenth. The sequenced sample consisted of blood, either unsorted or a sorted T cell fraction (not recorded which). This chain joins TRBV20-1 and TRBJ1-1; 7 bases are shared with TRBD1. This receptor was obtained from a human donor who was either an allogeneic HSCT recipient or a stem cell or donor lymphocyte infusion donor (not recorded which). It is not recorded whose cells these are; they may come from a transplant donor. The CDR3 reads CSASKTGPNTEAFF. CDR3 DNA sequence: TGCAGTGCTAGTAAGACAGGGCCGAACACTGAAGCTTTCTTT.